This T cell receptor beta chain appears in the sequencing data of a study of cytomegalovirus exposure and HLA in healthy donors (TCRdb year 2017). A note on the overall study: According to an earlier analysis of around 600 of the donors, roughly 180 million T cells yielded 117 million unique TCR beta sequences and about 300 Gb of sequence data. Approximately 300 gigabases of sequencing data and around 80 million unique TCR sequences made up an early release that covered 640 HLA-typed donors. Of the roughly 400 genotyped donors, 65% to 90% fell in the genetic ancestry cluster associated with self-reported Caucasian donors. The study was designed to test whether signatures of past pathogen exposure could be identified by cataloging public T cell receptors. The study used immunosequencing to profile the T cell repertoires of approximately 640 subjects and linked those repertoires to cytomegalovirus serostatus. Along with the approximately 600-subject first cohort, a separate validation cohort of over a hundred different subjects was used. To predict cytomegalovirus infection status, the study combined high-throughput TCR immunosequencing, statistical association of individual TCRs with disease status, and machine learning. A later analysis re-analyzed previously published TCR beta repertoires from approximately 700 donors and added high-resolution HLA genotyping to study TCR occurrence patterns. Rather than drawing on any new phenotypic data, the later analysis identified candidate immune exposures from TCR beta sequences and the way those sequences occurred across donors. An earlier analysis of around 580 of the donors used high-throughput TCR beta sequencing to judge whether each TCR beta V gene segment behaved as functional or pseudogenic. Donor age, sex, ethnicity and CMV serostatus were collected together with the repertoire data. A later genetic analysis took genome-wide SNP genotypes for about 55% of the roughly 670 donors and used that subset as a discovery cohort. All discovery cohort repertoires had been generated on a single sequencing platform. Class I and class II HLA loci were covered by the typing at four-digit resolution. Typing coverage differed by locus: A, B, C, DRB1 and DQB1 were typed in about 629-640 donors, DQA1 in roughly 510, DPA1 in 600 to 610, and DPB1 in 472. Roughly five DR-DQ haplotypes were treated as single units for association and clustering because of strong linkage in the cohort. Across 300 to 400 genotyped donors of the cohort, an average of roughly 250,000 unique TCR beta nucleotide sequences per donor were sequenced, and 15% to 20% of those sequences were non-productive.

In total, about 650 healthy bone marrow donors made up the cohort. At the time of sampling, every cohort member was nominally healthy, though immune exposures that went unrecorded were likely present. The donor tested CMV seropositive and was one of the 289 seropositive cohort members. Every donor gave a peripheral blood sample, and the peripheral blood mononuclear cells from that sample were used for TCR beta sequencing. The Qiagen DNeasy Blood Extraction Kit was used to extract genomic DNA from the blood cell samples. The library relied on the immunoSEQ multiplex PCR assay. A mixture of 60 forward primers for TCR Vbeta segments and 13 reverse primers for TCR Jbeta segments was used in the multiplex PCR. Amplification of the CDR3 region of rearranged TCR beta genes was performed with a multiplex PCR assay on genomic DNA. The Illumina HiSeq System was used to sequence the amplified TCR beta libraries as 87-base-pair reads. Per the source publication's procedure: In a later analysis, tens of millions of unique TCR beta chains were counted across the roughly 610 repertoires, and some 10 million of these chains were shared by at least two donors. Raw reads were error-corrected and collapsed into unique sequences by a nearest-neighbor algorithm in which closely related sequences were merged to remove PCR and sequencing errors. To assign V, D and J gene segments, CDR3 sequences were aligned to IMGT reference sequences. For a sequence to be retained, a match of at least six nucleotides was required to both a V gene segment and a J gene segment. Rearrangements were called productive when the CDR3 lacked stop codons and stayed in frame with V and J; all others were non-productive. Following IMGT convention, CDR3 was defined as the stretch from the second conserved V-encoded cysteine to the conserved J-encoded phenylalanine. The earlier analysis of about 610 of the donors excluded sequences that lacked an unambiguous match to a single V gene segment. In an earlier analysis of 587 of the donors, V segments were called functional above 56.7% productive rearrangements and were called segregating when the between-donor standard deviation exceeded 5%. To diagnose cytomegalovirus status from the catalog of TCR beta chain sequences, a statistical classification framework was built. V and J gene assignment, in a later analysis, came from comparing TCR nucleotide sequences with IMGT/GENE-DB human TR gene sequences. The TCRdist pipeline was used in a later analysis to assign CDR3 sequences and most-parsimonious VDJ recombination scenarios. In a later analysis, each TCR beta chain was defined by its CDR3 amino acid sequence together with its V-gene family, and reads lacking a unique V-gene family were excluded. In a later analysis, approximately 640 highly shared, low-generation-probability nucleotide sequences were removed to address suspected cross-contamination and a sequencing artifact. For each public chain, a later analysis derived a clonal expansion index from normalized ranks of inferred template counts within each repertoire. A later analysis computed generation probabilities with a VDJ recombination model fitted to out-of-frame rearrangements, and checked the results against IGoR. In a later analysis, hypergeometric tests were used to score TCR-TCR, TCR-HLA and TCR-CMV co-occurrence, with a repertoire-size bias correction applied to TCR pairs. To estimate false discovery rates, a later analysis permuted the HLA or CMV assignments 20 times. In a later analysis, co-occurring TCRs were grouped with DBSCAN, and TCRdist sequence similarity was added when clustering was performed within HLA-allele-positive subsets. Repertoires with fewer than 30,000 or more than 120,000 public chains, plus five repertoires with anomalous nucleotide sharing, were excluded from co-occurrence clustering. TCRdb provides this immuneACCESS table in a form limited to in-frame rearrangements. Some clones are lacking; in checked studies, under half of them reflect an unresolved V gene, and why the rest are absent is not known. V and J calls and clone size are given by that table; D and trimming were obtained from the DNA. Across this sample there are some 210,000 clones, with around 73% seen only once. The ten largest clonotypes hold approximately 2% of the sample.

Summary of the overall study and its limitations: Linkage disequilibrium might explain the correlated functional status among segregating V segments, but an unknown experimental factor could not be excluded. A further reported finding was that TCR beta sequences accurately predicted the HLA-A and HLA-B alleles for most subjects in the first cohort. In an earlier analysis of some 540 of the donors, most TCR beta V segments appeared in productive rearrangements about 87% or about 30% of the time, broadly matching IMGT annotations. Immune exposure information for the cohort was limited to CMV serostatus. The earlier analysis of some 560 of the donors excluded over 15 rarely observed V segments, including chromosome 9 orphons, because counts were too low. The presence/absence analyses assumed that sequencing depth was roughly uniform across donors, and that assumption may not be true. Assigning TCR associations to individual alleles was difficult when HLA alleles, especially DR and DQ, strongly co-occurred. Some IMGT-functional V segments, including TRBV6-2 and TRBV6-3, could not be told apart with the 87-base-pair reads, so those segments were excluded. In a later analysis, over 15,000 TCR beta sequences were associated with specific HLA alleles at a false discovery rate of 0.05. A later analysis found that TCR association rates varied across HLA loci, with DRB1 alleles showing the most associated TCRs and HLA-C alleles the fewest. The classifier was reported to diagnose cytomegalovirus status with high specificity and sensitivity in both the original and validation cohorts. The study gave a list of some 150 TCR beta chains associated with cytomegalovirus. Three of the identified cytomegalovirus-associated TCR beta chains were confirmed in vitro to be specific for cytomegalovirus antigens. An association between a missense DCLRE1C variant and V-gene and J-gene trimming of TCR beta chains was found in a later genetic analysis and replicated in an independent cohort. According to a later genetic analysis, donors in an Asian-associated ancestry cluster had fewer N-insertions in productive TCRs than the roughly 660-donor mean. Most TCR sequences were seen in very few donors, while some public TCRs were found in many individuals. In a later analysis, several top co-occurrence clusters were reported to appear linked to parvovirus B19, influenza, CMV and Epstein-Barr virus. The sequencing pipeline was judged likely to have produced a cluster of highly shared sequence variants as a technical artifact. This cohort had only TCR beta chains sequenced, and the lack of alpha or paired-chain data limited which features could be detected. Most CMV-associated TCR beta chains appeared to be HLA-restricted in a later analysis, and the HLA associations seemed to be driven largely by CMV exposure. A later analysis found that HLA-associated TCR beta chains were more clonally expanded and had lower generation probabilities than equally common non-associated chains. Because some donors lacked HLA typing at each locus, the association tests relied only on the typed subset. It was suggested by the authors that the approach could potentially be generalized to other disease states and immunological phenotypes.

Points on this clone: Its antigen has not been determined. Base quality data are lacking; no much larger clone is found one base away.

Trimming removed 5 bases from V and 4 bases from J; the gene matches leave 4 bases unexplained. The CDR3 numbers 14 residues from cysteine through phenylalanine. The read is trimmed to its CDR3 DNA, 42 bases read in frame from base 1. The germline V gene gives CDR1 as MDHEN and CDR2 as SYDVKM. Sequencing was done on a sample of PBMCs. The chain is assembled from TRBV28 and TRBJ2-7; TRBD1 matches 11 bases in the middle. The TCR was taken from a woman aged 25 to 45 in good health and CMV-seropositive. The DNA reads TGTGCCAGCAGTCGGACAGGGGGCGTGTACGAGCAGTACTTC. Its coded protein is CASSRTGGVYEQYF. With all but the CDR3 taken from the reference TRBV28 and TRBJ2-7 genes, the full variable domain is: DVKVTQSSRYLVKRTGEKVFLECVQDMDHENMFWYRQDPGLGLRLIYFSYDVKMKEKGDIPEGYSVSREKKERFSLILESASTNQTSMYLCASSRTGGVYEQYFGPGTRLTVT.